This T cell receptor beta chain is from a study of T cells after yellow fever vaccination. General study findings and limits: Reappearing after the booster were most of the clones from primary vaccination (about 96% CD4, approximately 85% CD8).

This clonotype showed up just a few times. The antigen remains undetermined. Template-switching 5'RACE yielded the TCR cDNA; a universal primer site and UMIs were added in the process. Each CDR3 protein gets one entry after TCRdb re-called the 5' RACE reads with MiXCR. Here the sample spans about 350,000 distinct CDR3 sequences, 11% being singletons. The CDR3 length is 14 residues. The J segment lost 8 bases and the V segment lost 4 bases, leaving 8 bases of the junction unmatched. Germline loops: CDR1 WSHSY, CDR2 SAAADI. The clonotype comes from a man between 18 and 29 years old who received the YFV17D yellow fever vaccine. This chain links TRBV10-2 with TRBJ1-5; 7 bases are shared with TRBD1. The source was PBMCs, collected on the day of the first yellow fever vaccination. The CDR3 region is CASSVPGGLEPQHF. CDR3 in DNA: TGCGCCAGCAGTGTCCCAGGGGGACTGGAGCCCCAGCATTTT.